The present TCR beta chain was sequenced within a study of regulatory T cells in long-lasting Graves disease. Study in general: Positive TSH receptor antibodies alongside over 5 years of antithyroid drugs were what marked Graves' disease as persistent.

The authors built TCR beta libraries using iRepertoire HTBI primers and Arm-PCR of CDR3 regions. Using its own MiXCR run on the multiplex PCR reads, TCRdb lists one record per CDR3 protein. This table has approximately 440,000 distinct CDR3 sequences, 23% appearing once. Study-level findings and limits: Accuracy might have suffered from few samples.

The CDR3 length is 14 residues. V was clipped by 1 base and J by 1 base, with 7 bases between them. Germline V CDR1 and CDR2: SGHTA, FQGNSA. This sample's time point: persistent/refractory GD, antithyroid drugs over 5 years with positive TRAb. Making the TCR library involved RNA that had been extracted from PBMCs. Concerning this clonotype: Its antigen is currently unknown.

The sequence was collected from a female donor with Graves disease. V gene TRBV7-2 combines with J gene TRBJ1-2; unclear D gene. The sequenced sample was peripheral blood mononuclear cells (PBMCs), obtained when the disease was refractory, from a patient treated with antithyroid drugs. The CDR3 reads CASSLVSLNYGYTF. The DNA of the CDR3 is TGTGCCAGCAGCTTAGTTTCCCTTAACTATGGCTACACCTTC.